This entry features one T cell receptor beta chain sequence. What it binds is not known. Data came from immunoSEQ multiplex PCR; TCRdb stores just in-frame clones and leaves some out. The top ten clones hold 1.5% to 2% of a sample with around 2.1 million clones, about 92% of them seen once. Terminally differentiated effector memory CD45RA+ cells were excluded by CCR7 positive selection of CD45RO-negative cells. This sample was taken from a study of shared clonotypes between healthy human individuals. General observations from the study: The genetic and exposure-history diversity represented was limited by few donors.

The sequencing sample was made of naive CD8+ T cells from PBMCs. This clonotype was obtained from a man younger than 35 in good health. Some clones in this sample may be carry-over from other donors' samples.

CDR3 sequence reads: CATKKGQGFGNTIYF. The CDR3 region has the DNA TGTGCCACCAAAAAGGGACAGGGGTTTGGCAACACCATATATTTT. The chain has TRBV15 and TRBJ1-3; 10 nucleotides match TRBD1. Germline lookup yields CDR1 LNHNV and CDR2 YYDKDF (reference sequence). V lost 7 bases, J lost 7 bases, and 10 bases stayed unmatched. This CDR3 comprises 15 residues.